This T cell receptor (beta chain) was profiled in a study of cytomegalovirus exposure and HLA in healthy donors. The study's findings and limits: The authors listed over 150 TCR beta chains as cytomegalovirus-associated. Subsequent analysis showed first-cohort TCR clusters tending to co-occur in approximately 120 validation repertoires. Reportedly, diagnosis of cytomegalovirus status by the classifier showed high specificity and sensitivity. Most TCR sequences were uncommon, yet certain public TCRs appeared in many donors.

CDR1 and CDR2 from the germline V gene are LNHDA and SQIVND (reference sequence). The germline V and J ends were trimmed by 6 bases and 0 bases, with 21 bases remaining between them. The CDR3 loop spans 18 amino acids. The table came from immunoSEQ multiplex PCR; TCRdb's copy has only in-frame clones and leaves some out. The data contain about 130,000 clones, about 91% of them seen just once; the ten biggest clones take up around 1.1%. Points on this clone: Its target is not known.

This TCR derives from a woman aged 18 to 35 in good health and CMV-seronegative. The rearrangement links TRBV19 to TRBJ1-5; weak D call: TRBD1 (6 bases). The sequenced material came from PBMCs. The CDR3, as DNA: TGTGCCAGTAGCACCGGGACAAAAGTAGGGTTTAGCAATCAGCCCCAGCATTTT. Its translation: CASSTGTKVGFSNQPQHF. The full variable domain, completed using reference TRBV19 and TRBJ1-5, is DGGITQSPKYLFRKEGQNVTLSCEQNLNHDAMYWYRQDPGQGLRLIYYSQIVNDFQKGDIAEGYSVSREKKESFPLTVTSAQKNPTAFYLCASSTGTKVGFSNQPQHFGDGTRLSIL.